These 19 T cell receptor beta chains were sequenced from one sample in a study of blood T cell repertoires in COVID-19 (dated by TCRdb to 2020 to 2022). Library preparation employed the immunoSEQ multiplex PCR assay. TCRdb re-hosts the immuneACCESS table, in-frame sequences only. Its copies lack some clones; in the studies checked, an unresolved V gene accounts for under half of them, and the cause for the rest is not known. This sample has some 270,000 clones in its table, and over 75% of those were observed once. The top ten clonotypes cover 11% of the sample. The sample comprised peripheral blood. These receptors came from a woman in her seventies with acute or convalescent COVID-19.

This clone was counted between two and nine times. The chain has TRBV6-5 and TRBJ1-6; D is ambiguous. V lost 7 bases, J lost 12 bases, and 16 bases lay in between. The germline CDR1 and CDR2 sequences are MNHEY and SVGAGI. This CDR3 is 13 amino acids long. The CDR3 DNA is TGTGCCAGCACGGATTCAGGATTTCGACCCCTCCACTTT. Its protein product is CASTDSGFRPLHF.

In this sample, this clone turned up a few times. This sequence joins TRBV3-1 (or the pseudogene TRBV3-2) and TRBJ2-1, with TRBD2 matching over 9 bases. Unmatched junction bases numbered 10, after V lost 4 bases and J lost 3 bases. The CDR3 loop spans 17 amino acids. Germline CDR1 LGHDT, CDR2 YNNKEL (reference sequence). The CDR3, as DNA: TGTGCCAGCAGCCCAATCGGAAGCGGGGGGTTCTACAATGAGCAGTTCTTC. This encodes CASSPIGSGGFYNEQFF.

This clone appeared a single time. The chain carries TRBV7-8 and TRBJ1-5; the D is unclear. This CDR3 has 15 residues. The germline V gene encodes CDR1 SGHVS and CDR2 FQNEAQ. Trimming left V 1 base short and J 0 bases short, with 7 bases between. The DNA of the CDR3 is TGTGCCAGCAGCTTAGGTCTGTTTAGCAATCAGCCCCAGCATTTT. Translated, it gives CASSLGLFSNQPQHF.

The chain has TRBV18 and TRBJ2-7, with 8 bases that match TRBD1. The CDR3 runs to 16 residues. V lost 5 bases and J lost 1; bases outside the gene matches: 10. Germline V gene data show CDR1 as KGHSH and CDR2 as LQKENI. CDR3 loop: CASSAFRDRSSYEQYF. CDR3 DNA: TGTGCCAGCTCAGCTTTCCGGGACAGGTCTTCCTACGAGCAGTACTTC.

This chain joins TRBV19 and TRBJ2-2; 12 bases match TRBD2. CDR1 LNHDA and CDR2 SQIVND come from the germline V gene (reference sequence). The V gene end was trimmed by 2 bases and the J gene end by 7 bases; junction bases not matched to a gene: 5. CDR3 length equals 16 residues. Here the CDR3 DNA reads TGTGCCAGTAGTATACTAGCGGGGGGGCCGATCGGGGAGCTGTTTTTT. This codes for CASSILAGGPIGELFF.

The table lists this clone with a few counts. This sequence joins TRBV3-1 (or the pseudogene TRBV3-2) and TRBJ2-1; tentatively, D is TRBD2 (5 bases). The length of the CDR3 is 11 residues. CDR1 is LGHDT, CDR2 YNNKEL, per germline (reference sequence). Trimming pared 4 bases from V and 15 bases from J, leaving 13 bases between. The chain's CDR3 is CASSPGEYLFF. The CDR3 DNA sequence: TGTGCCAGCAGCCCCGGGGAGTATCTGTTCTTC.

The CDR3 here is CANRRQALIPEAFF. The CDR3 DNA reads TGTGCCAATCGCAGACAGGCTCTGATTCCTGAAGCTTTCTTT. V is TRBV2 and J is TRBJ1-1, with D possibly matching TRBD1 (6 bases). The CDR3 is 14 residues long. Trimming cost V 10 bases and J 6 bases, with 21 bases left between them. Germline assignment: CDR1 SNHLY and CDR2 FYNNEI.

The chain recombines TRBV19 with TRBJ1-1; D unclear. The germline CDR1 and CDR2 sequences are LNHDA and SQIVND (reference sequence). The V end lost 3 bases, the J end lost 3 bases, and 8 bases lay between the germline ends. The CDR3 spans 13 residues. The CDR3 loop reads CASSIERDTEAFF. Here the CDR3 DNA reads TGTGCCAGTAGTATCGAGAGGGACACTGAAGCTTTCTTT.

The rearrangement joins TRBV6-4 to TRBJ1-6, with 8 bases matching TRBD1. J was trimmed by 7 bases and V by 5 bases; bases with no gene match: 4. This CDR3 region has 14 residues. Looked up from germline, CDR1 is MRHNA and CDR2 is SNTAGT. The CDR3, as DNA: TGTGCCAGCAGTCCAGACAGGGGCAATTCACCCCTCCACTTT. The encoded protein is CASSPDRGNSPLHF.

This clone turned up a few times. The genes are TRBV6-5 and TRBJ2-7; the D is unclear. This CDR3 spans 13 amino acids. Germline assignment: CDR1 MNHEY and CDR2 SVGAGI. The V end was cut by 8 bases, the J end by 3 bases, with 14 bases between. This CDR3 reads CASSSYRLYEQYF. The CDR3 region has the DNA TGTGCCAGCTCTTCCTATCGCCTCTACGAGCAGTACTTC.

A single count supports this clone. The chain uses TRBV12-3 or TRBV12-4 and TRBJ1-2; D is possibly TRBD1 (5 bases). The V end lost 6 bases, the J end lost 8 bases, and 10 bases lay between the germline ends. The CDR3 has 11 amino acids. The CDR3 loop is CASSPNRGYTF. CDR3 nucleotide sequence: TGTGCCAGCAGCCCAAACAGGGGCTACACCTTC.

The V and J genes are TRBV5-4 and TRBJ1-5; tentatively, D is TRBD1 (6 bases). V shed 4 bases and J shed 4 bases, with 15 bases lying between them. This CDR3 is built from 15 residues. Germline CDR1 reads SGHNT; CDR2 reads YYREEE (reference sequence). Written as DNA, the CDR3 is TGTGCCAGCAGCAAGGGGGGGTCTATGAATCAGCCCCAGCATTTT. Amino acids: CASSKGGSMNQPQHF.

The chain links TRBV6-5 to TRBJ1-1; D possibly corresponds to TRBD1 (5 bases). The CDR3 contains 15 residues. Germline V CDR1 and CDR2: MNHEY, SVGAGI. V was shortened by 6 bases and J by 0 bases, with 14 bases between the two germline ends. The CDR3 loop is CASSPGGGLNTEAFF. The DNA for the CDR3 is TGTGCCAGCAGCCCCGGGGGGGGATTGAACACTGAAGCTTTCTTT.

The chain joins TRBV7-3 to TRBJ2-2, with 8 positions matching TRBD2. With V trimmed by 4 bases and J by 8 bases, 12 bases remained unmatched. The germline V gene has CDR1 SGHTA and CDR2 FQGTGA. The CDR3 loop spans 16 amino acids. CDR3 DNA: TGTGCCAGCAGCTCCCGTTCCCCGGGACTAGTGGGGGAGCTGTTTTTT. Translated: CASSSRSPGLVGELFF.

The V gene is TRBV10-3, the J gene TRBJ1-1; D not certain. The germline V and J ends were trimmed by 2 bases and 6 bases, with 13 bases remaining between them. CDR1 is ENHRY and CDR2 is SYGVKD in the germline V gene. This CDR3 is built from 14 residues. This CDR3 reads CAISEGGAGAEAFF. CDR3 DNA: TGTGCCATCAGTGAGGGAGGTGCAGGAGCTGAAGCTTTCTTT.

The rearrangement links TRBV7-6 to TRBJ1-4; 10 bases fit TRBD1. V lost 5 bases and J lost 6; bases outside the gene matches: 6. CDR3 length: 15 residues. CDR1 and CDR2 from the germline V gene are SGHVS and FNYEAQ. CDR3 sequence reads: CASSQPTGGHEKLFF. The CDR3 DNA sequence: TGTGCCAGCAGCCAACCGACAGGGGGCCATGAAAAACTGTTTTTT.

The genes are TRBV7-8 and TRBJ2-3; 7 bases fit TRBD2. Germline V lookup: CDR1 SGHVS, CDR2 FQNEAQ. The ends lost 5 bases at V and 2 bases at J; junction bases unmatched: 10. The CDR3 loop spans 16 amino acids. Here the CDR3 DNA reads TGTGCCAGCAGCCAACCTTCCAGCGGGGTCACAGATACGCAGTATTTT. Translation: CASSQPSSGVTDTQYF. Based on the CDR3 plus reference TRBV7-8 and TRBJ2-3, the full variable domain is GAGVSQSPRYKVAKRGQDVALRCDPISGHVSLFWYQQALGQGPEFLTYFQNEAQLDKSGLPSDRFFAERPEGSVSTLKIQRTQQEDSAVYLCASSQPSSGVTDTQYFGPGTRLTVL.

The gene calls are TRBV6-5 and TRBJ2-3, with D tentatively TRBD2 (5 bases). The CDR3 is 11 amino acids. Germline V gene sequence: CDR1 MNHEY, CDR2 SVGAGI. V was shortened by 6 bases and J by 8 bases, with 9 bases between the two germline ends. The CDR3 protein is CASRSRGTQYF. The DNA of the CDR3 is TGTGCCAGCAGGTCTCGGGGTACGCAGTATTTT.

V and J are TRBV5-6 and TRBJ2-5; 11 nucleotides agree with TRBD2. CDR1 and CDR2 from the germline V gene are SGHDT and YYEEEE. The trim removed 4 bases at V and 0 bases at J, leaving 2 bases unmatched. The CDR3 spans 15 residues. The CDR3 loop is CASSRLAGYQETQYF. The CDR3 DNA sequence: TGTGCCAGCAGCCGACTAGCGGGGTACCAAGAGACCCAGTACTTC.